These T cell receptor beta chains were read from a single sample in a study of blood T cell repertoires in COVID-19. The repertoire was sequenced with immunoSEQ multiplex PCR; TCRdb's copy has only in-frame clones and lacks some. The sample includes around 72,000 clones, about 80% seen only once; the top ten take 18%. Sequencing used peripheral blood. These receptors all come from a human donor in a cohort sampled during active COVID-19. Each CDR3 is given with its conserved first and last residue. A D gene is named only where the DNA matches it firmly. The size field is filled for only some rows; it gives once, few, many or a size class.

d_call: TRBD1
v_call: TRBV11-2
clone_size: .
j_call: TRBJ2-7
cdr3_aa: CASSRDRAYEQYF
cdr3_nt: TGTGCCAGCAGCAGAGACAGGGCATACGAGCAGTACTTC

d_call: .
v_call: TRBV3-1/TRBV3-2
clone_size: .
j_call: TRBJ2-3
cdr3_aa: CASSQETGTQYF
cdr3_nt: TGTGCCAGCAGCCAAGAGACGGGTACGCAGTATTTT

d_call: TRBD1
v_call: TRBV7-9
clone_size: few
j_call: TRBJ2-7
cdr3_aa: CASSGGQDRYEQYF
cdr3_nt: TGTGCCAGCAGCGGGGGACAGGACCGGTACGAGCAGTACTTC

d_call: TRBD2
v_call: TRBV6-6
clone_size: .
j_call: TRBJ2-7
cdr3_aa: CASSFLAGSYEQYF
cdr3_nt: TGTGCCAGCAGTTTTTTAGCGGGCTCCTACGAGCAGTACTTC

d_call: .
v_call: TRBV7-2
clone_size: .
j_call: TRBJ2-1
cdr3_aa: CASSLRVGGFQNEQFF
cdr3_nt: TGTGCCAGCAGCTTAAGAGTAGGAGGGTTCCAGAATGAGCAGTTCTTC

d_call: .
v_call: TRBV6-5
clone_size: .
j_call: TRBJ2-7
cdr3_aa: CASSFPQFTYEQYF
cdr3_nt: TGTGCCAGCAGTTTTCCTCAGTTTACCTACGAGCAGTACTTC

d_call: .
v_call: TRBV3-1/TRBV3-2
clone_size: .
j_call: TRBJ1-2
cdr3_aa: CASSQAGRGGYTF
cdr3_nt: TGTGCCAGCAGCCAAGCAGGGAGGGGCGGCTACACCTTC

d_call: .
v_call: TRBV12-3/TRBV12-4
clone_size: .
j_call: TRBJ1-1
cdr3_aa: CASSLYKQTEAFF
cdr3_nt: TGTGCCAGCAGTTTATACAAACAGACTGAAGCTTTCTTT

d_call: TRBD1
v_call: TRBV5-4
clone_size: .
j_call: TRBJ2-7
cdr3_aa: CASSLVPGQTYEQYF
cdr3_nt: TGTGCCAGCAGCTTGGTCCCGGGACAGACCTACGAGCAGTACTTC

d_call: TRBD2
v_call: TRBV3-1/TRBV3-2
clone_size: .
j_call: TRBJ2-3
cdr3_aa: CASSQRARTSGGRTDTQYF
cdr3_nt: TGTGCCAGCAGCCAAAGGGCCCGAACTAGCGGGGGTCGCACAGATACGCAGTATTTT

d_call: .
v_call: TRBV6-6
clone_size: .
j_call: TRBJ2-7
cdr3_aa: CASSNSGVGEQYF
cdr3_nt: TGTGCCAGCAGTAACTCAGGGGTAGGCGAGCAGTACTTC

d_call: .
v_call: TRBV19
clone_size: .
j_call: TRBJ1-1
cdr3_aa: CASSGEGTRRYGAFF
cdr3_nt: TGTGCCAGTAGTGGGGAAGGGACACGTCGTTATGGGGCTTTCTTT

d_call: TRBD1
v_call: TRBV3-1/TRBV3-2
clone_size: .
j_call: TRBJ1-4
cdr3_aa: CASSQGDWDRVVF
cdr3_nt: TGTGCCAGCAGCCAAGGGGATTGGGACAGGGTGGTTTTT

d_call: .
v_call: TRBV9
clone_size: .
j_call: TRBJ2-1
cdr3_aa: CASSVARGSLAEFNEQFF
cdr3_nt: TGTGCCAGCAGCGTAGCTAGGGGGTCGCTAGCGGAATTCAATGAGCAGTTCTTC

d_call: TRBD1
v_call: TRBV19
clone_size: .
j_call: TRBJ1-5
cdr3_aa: CARHKQGSSNQPQHF
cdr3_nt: TGTGCCAGACATAAACAGGGGAGTAGCAATCAGCCCCAGCATTTT

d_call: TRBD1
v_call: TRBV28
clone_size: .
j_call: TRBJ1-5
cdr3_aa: CASSPPTGADGQPQHF
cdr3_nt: TGTGCCAGCAGTCCCCCGACAGGGGCAGATGGTCAGCCCCAGCATTTT

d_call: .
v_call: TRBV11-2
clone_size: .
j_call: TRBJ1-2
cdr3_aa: CASSLAGYGYTF
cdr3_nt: TGTGCCAGCAGCTTAGCGGGATATGGCTACACCTTC

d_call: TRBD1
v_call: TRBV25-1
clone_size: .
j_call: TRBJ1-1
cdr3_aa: CASSALDRATEAFF
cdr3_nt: TGTGCCAGCAGTGCCCTTGACAGGGCGACTGAAGCTTTCTTT

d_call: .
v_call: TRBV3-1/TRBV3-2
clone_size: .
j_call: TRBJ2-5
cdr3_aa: CASSQRSSETQYF
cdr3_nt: TGTGCCAGCAGCCAGAGATCGTCAGAGACCCAGTACTTC

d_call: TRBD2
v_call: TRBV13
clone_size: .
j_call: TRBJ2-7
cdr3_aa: CASSPGRGGMNEQYF
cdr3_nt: TGTGCCAGCAGCCCCGGGAGGGGGGGCATGAACGAGCAGTACTTC

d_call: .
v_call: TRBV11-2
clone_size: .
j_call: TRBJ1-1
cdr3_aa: CASSLGGKEAFF
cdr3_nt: TGTGCCAGCAGCCTCGGGGGTAAAGAAGCTTTCTTT

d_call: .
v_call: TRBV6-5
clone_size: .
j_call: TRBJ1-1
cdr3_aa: CASSFHRVGTEAFF
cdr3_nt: TGTGCCAGCAGTTTCCACAGGGTGGGCACTGAAGCTTTCTTT

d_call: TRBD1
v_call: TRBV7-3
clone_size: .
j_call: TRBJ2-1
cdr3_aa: CASSNPGQPLNEQFF
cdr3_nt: TGTGCCAGCAGCAACCCGGGACAGCCTCTCAATGAGCAGTTCTTC

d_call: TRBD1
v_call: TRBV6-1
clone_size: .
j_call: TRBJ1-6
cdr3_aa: CASSGDRNFYNSPLHF
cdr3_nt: TGTGCCAGCAGTGGGGACAGAAACTTCTATAATTCACCCCTCCACTTT

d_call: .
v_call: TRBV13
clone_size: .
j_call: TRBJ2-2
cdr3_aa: CASSLNPQGPRLAGELFF
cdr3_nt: TGTGCCAGCAGCTTAAATCCCCAGGGGCCTAGGTTAGCCGGGGAGCTGTTTTTT

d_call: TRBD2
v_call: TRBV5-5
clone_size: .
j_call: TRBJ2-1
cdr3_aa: CASSLVSGTSGYNEQFF
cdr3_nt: TGTGCCAGCAGCTTGGTGTCTGGGACTAGCGGCTACAATGAGCAGTTCTTC

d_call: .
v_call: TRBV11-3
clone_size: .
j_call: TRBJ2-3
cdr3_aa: CASSLGPSTDTQYF
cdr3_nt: TGTGCCAGCAGCTTAGGGCCTAGCACAGATACGCAGTATTTT

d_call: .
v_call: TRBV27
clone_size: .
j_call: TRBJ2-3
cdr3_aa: CASSFAYLPDTQYF
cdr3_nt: TGTGCCAGCAGTTTTGCCTACCTGCCAGATACGCAGTATTTT

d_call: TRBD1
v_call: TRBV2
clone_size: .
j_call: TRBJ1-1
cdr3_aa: CASRTTGVDTEAFF
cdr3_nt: TGTGCCAGCAGAACGACAGGGGTGGACACTGAAGCTTTCTTT

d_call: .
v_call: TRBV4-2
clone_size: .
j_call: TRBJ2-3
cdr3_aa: CASSQDSGRGERTDTQYF
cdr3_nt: TGTGCCAGCAGCCAAGATTCAGGGCGCGGGGAGAGGACAGATACGCAGTATTTT

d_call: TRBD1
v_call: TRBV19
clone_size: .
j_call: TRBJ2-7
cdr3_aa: CASSRDRGYEQYF
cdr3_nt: TGTGCCAGTAGTAGGGACAGGGGCTACGAGCAGTACTTC

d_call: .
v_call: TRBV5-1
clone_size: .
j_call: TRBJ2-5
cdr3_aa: CASSLGPMAQETQYF
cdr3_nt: TGCGCCAGCAGCTTGGGCCCAATGGCCCAAGAGACCCAGTACTTC

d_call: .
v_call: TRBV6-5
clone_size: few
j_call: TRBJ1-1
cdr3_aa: CASSYIKETEAFF
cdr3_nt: TGTGCCAGCAGTTACATCAAGGAGACTGAAGCTTTCTTT

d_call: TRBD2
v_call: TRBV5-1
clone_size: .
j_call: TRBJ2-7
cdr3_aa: CASSLFSGGAYEQYF
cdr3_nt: TGCGCCAGCAGCTTGTTCAGCGGGGGGGCCTACGAGCAGTACTTC

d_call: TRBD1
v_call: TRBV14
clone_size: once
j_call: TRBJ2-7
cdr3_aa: CASSPLGRGPYEQYF
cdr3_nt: TGTGCCAGCAGCCCCCTGGGTAGGGGGCCCTACGAGCAGTACTTC

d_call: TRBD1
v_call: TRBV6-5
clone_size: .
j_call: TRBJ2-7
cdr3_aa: CASSYRGPVNSYEQYF
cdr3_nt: TGTGCCAGCAGTTATAGGGGGCCCGTCAACTCCTACGAGCAGTACTTC

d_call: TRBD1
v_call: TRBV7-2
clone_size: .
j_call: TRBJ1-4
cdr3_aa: CASSLETGQAQGKLFF
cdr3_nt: TGTGCCAGCAGCTTAGAAACGGGACAGGCCCAGGGGAAACTGTTTTTT

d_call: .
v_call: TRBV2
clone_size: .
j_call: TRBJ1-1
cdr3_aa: CASLNGVSSEAFF
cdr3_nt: TGTGCCAGCCTAAACGGGGTGTCCTCTGAAGCTTTCTTT

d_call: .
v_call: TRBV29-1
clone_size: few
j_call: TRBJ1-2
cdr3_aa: CSVESGVYGYTF
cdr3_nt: TGCAGCGTTGAATCCGGGGTCTATGGCTACACCTTC

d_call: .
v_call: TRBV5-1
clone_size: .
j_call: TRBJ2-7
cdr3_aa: CASSLVGLNSYEQYF
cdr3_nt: TGCGCCAGCAGCTTGGTGGGACTGAACTCCTACGAGCAGTACTTC

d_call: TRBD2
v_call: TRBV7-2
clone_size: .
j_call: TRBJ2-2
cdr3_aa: CASSLRRSGGAAGELFF
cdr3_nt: TGTGCCAGCAGCCTACGGCGTAGCGGGGGGGCGGCCGGGGAGCTGTTTTTT

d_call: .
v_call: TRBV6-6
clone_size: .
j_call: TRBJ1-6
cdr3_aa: CASSPLSSYNSPLHF
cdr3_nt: TGTGCCAGCAGTCCCCTGAGCTCCTATAATTCACCCCTCCACTTT

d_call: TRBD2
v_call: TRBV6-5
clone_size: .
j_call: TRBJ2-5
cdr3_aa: CASTRGGTTQETQYF
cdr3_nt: TGTGCCAGCACTCGGGGGGGGACTACACAAGAGACCCAGTACTTC

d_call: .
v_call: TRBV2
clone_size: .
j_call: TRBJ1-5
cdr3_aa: CASSDDRGQRNQPQHF
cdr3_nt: TGTGCCAGCAGTGACGATCGTGGACAGCGTAATCAGCCCCAGCATTTT